What follows is one T cell receptor beta chain and its context. Its antigen is undetermined. The record originates from a study of blood T cells in healthy people across ages. Notes on the study in general: A strong correlation was seen between TCR beta diversity and naive T cell percentage.

The CDR3 is 16 residues long. With V trimmed by 1 base and J by 4 bases, 2 bases remained unmatched. Germline CDR1 MGHRA, CDR2 YSYEKL. Primed by a sample-barcoded 5' primer and a J-beta primer mix, a second PCR proceeded for 7 to 11 cycles. TCRdb analysed the 5' RACE reads with MiXCR anew, one entry per CDR3 protein. In the table there are about 1.5 million distinct CDR3 sequences, 40% to 50% of which are singletons. Sequenced material: blood. This chain uses TRBV4-1 with TRBJ2-2, with 11 bases lining up with TRBD1. This clonotype was obtained from a woman between 18 and 30 years old in good health. CDR3 protein: CASSQVGQGVTGELFF. The CDR3 DNA reads TGCGCCAGCAGCCAAGTGGGACAGGGGGTCACCGGGGAGCTGTTTTTT.